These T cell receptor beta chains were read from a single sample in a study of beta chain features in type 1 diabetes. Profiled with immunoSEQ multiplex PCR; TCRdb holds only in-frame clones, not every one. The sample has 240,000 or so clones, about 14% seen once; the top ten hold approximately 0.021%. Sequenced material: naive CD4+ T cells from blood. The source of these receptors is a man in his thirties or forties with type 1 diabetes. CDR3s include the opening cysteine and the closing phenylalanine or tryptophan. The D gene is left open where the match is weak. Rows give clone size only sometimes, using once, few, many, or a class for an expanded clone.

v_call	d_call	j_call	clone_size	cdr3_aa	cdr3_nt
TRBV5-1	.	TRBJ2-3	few	CASSLGPPTGGTQYF	TGCGCCAGCAGCTTGGGTCCCCCAACCGGGGGTACGCAGTATTTT
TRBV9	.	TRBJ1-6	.	CASTTGSSYNSPLHF	TGTGCCAGCACCACAGGGAGCTCCTATAATTCACCCCTCCACTTT
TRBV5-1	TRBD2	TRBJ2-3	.	CASSPRLAGGLPDTQYF	TGCGCCAGCAGCCCGCGACTAGCGGGGGGACTACCAGATACGCAGTATTTT
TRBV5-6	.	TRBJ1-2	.	CASSFADSRYGYTF	TGTGCCAGCAGCTTCGCGGACAGCCGTTATGGCTACACCTTC
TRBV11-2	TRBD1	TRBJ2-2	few	CASTTPTGANTGELFF	TGTGCCAGCACCACCCCGACAGGGGCGAACACCGGGGAGCTGTTTTTT
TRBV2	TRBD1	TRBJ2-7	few	CASSGTGSPEQYF	TGTGCCAGCAGTGGGACAGGGTCCCCCGAGCAGTACTTC
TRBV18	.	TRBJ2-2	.	CASSSSDRSNTGELFF	TGTGCCAGCTCATCTTCGGACAGATCGAACACCGGGGAGCTGTTTTTT
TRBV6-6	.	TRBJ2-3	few	CASSYEVGLTDTQYF	TGTGCCAGCAGTTACGAAGTGGGACTGACAGATACGCAGTATTTT
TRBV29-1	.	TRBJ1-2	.	CSVEVSRDYGYTF	TGCAGCGTTGAAGTTTCCAGGGACTATGGCTACACCTTC
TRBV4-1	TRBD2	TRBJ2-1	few	CASSQILAGLAYNEQFF	TGCGCCAGCAGCCAGATTCTAGCGGGATTGGCCTACAATGAGCAGTTCTTC
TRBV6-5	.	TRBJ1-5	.	CASSYRGSQPQHF	TGTGCCAGCAGTTACAGGGGATCTCAGCCCCAGCATTTT
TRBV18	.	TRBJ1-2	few	CASSPYQRGGYAYGYTF	TGTGCCAGCTCACCTTATCAGCGGGGGGGCTATGCTTATGGCTACACCTTC
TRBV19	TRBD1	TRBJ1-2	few	CASKRGQGDYGYTF	TGTGCCAGTAAAAGGGGACAGGGGGACTATGGCTACACCTTC
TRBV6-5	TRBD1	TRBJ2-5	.	CASTRGTGGRETQYF	TGTGCCAGCACAAGGGGGACAGGGGGCCGAGAGACCCAGTACTTC
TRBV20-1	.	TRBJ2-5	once	CSADKQETQYF	TGCAGTGCTGACAAGCAAGAGACCCAGTACTTC
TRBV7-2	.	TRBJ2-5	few	CASSSRPRETQYF	TGTGCCAGCAGCTCAAGACCCAGGGAGACCCAGTACTTC
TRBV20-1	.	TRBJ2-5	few	CSAPRGETQYF	TGCAGTGCGCCGAGAGGAGAGACCCAGTACTTC
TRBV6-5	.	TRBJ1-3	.	CASSPLSGNTIYF	TGTGCCAGCAGTCCCCTATCTGGAAACACCATATATTTT
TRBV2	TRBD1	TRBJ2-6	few	CADRGGTGANVLTF	TGTGCAGACAGGGGAGGCACTGGGGCCAACGTCCTGACTTTC
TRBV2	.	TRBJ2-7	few	CASSPTPTGEQYF	TGTGCCAGCAGTCCGACCCCGACGGGTGAGCAGTACTTC
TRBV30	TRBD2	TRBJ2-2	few	CAWSRPGGYTGELFF	TGTGCCTGGAGTAGGCCGGGGGGGTACACCGGGGAGCTGTTTTTT
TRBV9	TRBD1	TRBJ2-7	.	CASSVGQGASEQYF	TGTGCCAGCAGCGTAGGACAGGGGGCGTCCGAGCAGTACTTC
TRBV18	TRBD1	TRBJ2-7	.	CASSQDRLSSYEQYF	TGTGCCAGCTCACAGGACAGGCTGAGCTCCTACGAGCAGTACTTC
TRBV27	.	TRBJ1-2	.	CASSLVTGHYGYTF	TGTGCCAGCAGTTTAGTCACAGGCCACTATGGCTACACCTTC
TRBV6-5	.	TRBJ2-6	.	CASSLASGANVLTF	TGTGCCAGCAGCTTAGCCTCTGGGGCCAACGTCCTGACTTTC
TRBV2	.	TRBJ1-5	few	CASSGDSNQPQHF	TGTGCCAGCAGCGGGGATAGCAATCAGCCCCAGCATTTT
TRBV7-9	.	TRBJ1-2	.	CASSSEADGYTF	TGTGCCAGCAGCTCCGAGGCCGATGGCTACACCTTC
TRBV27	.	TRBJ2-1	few	CASRPPGLGARVNEQFF	TGTGCCAGCAGGCCACCCGGTCTGGGGGCGCGGGTCAATGAGCAGTTCTTC
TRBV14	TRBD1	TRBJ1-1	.	CASSLQGGTEAFF	TGTGCCAGCAGCCTTCAGGGGGGAACTGAAGCTTTCTTT